These T cell receptor beta chains were read from a single sample in a study of T cells expressing NK-cell markers. TCRdb processed the 5' RACE reads again and assigns one entry to each CDR3 protein, with no DNA. The sample table sets out some 150,000 distinct CDR3 sequences. Sequencing input: blood T cells: a sorted CD56 or NKG2C T cell subset, CD4+ or CD8+ T cells, or bulk PBMC T cells (not recorded which). Source of these receptors: a man aged 18 to 29 in good health. Both conserved end residues are part of each CDR3.

j_gene,len,v_gene,CDR3aa
TRBJ2-5,16,TRBV21-1,CASSKKGAEGEETQYF
TRBJ2-3,17,TRBV20-1,CSARTPELAGRTDTQYF
TRBJ2-7,14,TRBV7-9,CASSLDTGGHEQYF
TRBJ1-5,14,TRBV6-1,CASGALGQGVTQHF
TRBJ2-3,14,TRBV12-3/TRBV12-4,CASSLEGRTDTQYF
TRBJ2-7,15,TRBV9,CASSATSARGNEQYF
TRBJ2-2,15,TRBV7-6,CASSFWGQGAGELFF
TRBJ2-5,14,TRBV27,CASSLLPQWETQYF
TRBJ1-2,15,TRBV7-9,CASSLGTGTGAGYTF
TRBJ2-1,16,TRBV7-8,CASSSAGTSWMDEQFF
TRBJ2-2,16,TRBV29-1,CSVGLAGGPITGELFF
TRBJ2-7,11,TRBV20-1,CSAGTSSEQYF
TRBJ2-1,14,TRBV20-1,CSARNRGTPGEQFF
TRBJ2-3,16,TRBV15,CATSRDLEASTDTQYF
TRBJ2-2,17,TRBV4-1,CASDGSGVDTNTGELFF
TRBJ2-7,14,TRBV2,CASRTAGGQYEQYF
TRBJ1-1,15,TRBV27,CASSLYTQGNTEAFF
TRBJ2-5,12,TRBV27,CASATSGETQYF
TRBJ1-1,11,TRBV2,CASLGQGEAFF
TRBJ2-1,14,TRBV4-1,CASSQLAGGGEQFF
TRBJ2-5,14,TRBV3-1,CASLIGGLEETQYF
TRBJ2-2,12,TRBV7-9,CASSPLTGELFF
TRBJ1-2,14,TRBV4-2,CASSPNQENYGYTF
TRBJ2-5,12,TRBV29-1,CSAGTWEETQYF
TRBJ2-2,18,TRBV7-8,CASSLALVGRADTGELFF
TRBJ2-2,15,TRBV9,CASRRASGNTGELFF
TRBJ2-1,14,TRBV11-2,CASSLVVADGEQFF
TRBJ2-3,17,TRBV11-2,CASSLSPLAGVSDTQYF